This T cell receptor (beta chain) was sequenced for a study of blood T cell repertoires in COVID-19. Study in general: Sites across the United States, Italy and Spain contributed samples from acute and convalescent COVID-19.

This table comes from immunoSEQ multiplex PCR, and its TCRdb copy is limited to in-frame clones, with some not included. The data hold roughly 160,000 clones, with roughly 85% observed a single time. V was pared by 1 base and J by 2 bases, with 23 bases between. The CDR3 runs 20 residues. Per the germline V gene, CDR1 is SGHVS and CDR2 is FQNEAQ. What the recovered Cohort 3 donors had was two negative PCRs, clearance, or symptom resolution. Sample: PBMCs or T cells enriched from blood (not recorded which). The receptor was derived from a man aged 60-69 years who had recovered from COVID-19. V gene TRBV7-8 combines with J gene TRBJ2-2; D may be TRBD2 (6 bases). CDR3 amino acids: CASSLESFAGTSANTGELFF. In nucleotides, the CDR3 is TGTGCCAGCAGCTTAGAGTCGTTCGCCGGGACTTCTGCTAACACCGGGGAGCTGTTTTTT.